This T cell receptor (beta chain) was identified during a study of blood T cell repertoires in COVID-19. The wider study: Acute-phase and convalescent COVID-19 samples originated in the United States, Italy and Spain. PBMCs, B-cell-depleted T cells, or T cells provided the cDNA or gDNA that made up the material.

As processed by the authors: Reference gene primers were amplified, and this amplification served to estimate nucleated cell counts. TCRdb keeps only in-frame clones here, not all; method: immunoSEQ multiplex PCR. D and trimming come from the DNA, and the V and J calls and clone size come from that table. The table records tens of thousands of clones, about 83% of them present only once. Seattle's cohort entered during active infection and was followed longitudinally. Germline V gene sequence: CDR1 KGHSH, CDR2 LQKENI. The CDR3 spans 13 residues. V shed 4 bases and J shed 7 bases, with 10 bases lying between them.

The source of this sequence is a man aged 50-60 years with COVID-19, enrolled during active disease. Sequenced material: peripheral blood. V and J are TRBV18 and TRBJ2-2; D is unresolved. In nucleotides, the CDR3 is TGTGCCAGCTCACTTGGCCTGTTCGGGGAGCTGTTTTTT. As protein: CASSLGLFGELFF.